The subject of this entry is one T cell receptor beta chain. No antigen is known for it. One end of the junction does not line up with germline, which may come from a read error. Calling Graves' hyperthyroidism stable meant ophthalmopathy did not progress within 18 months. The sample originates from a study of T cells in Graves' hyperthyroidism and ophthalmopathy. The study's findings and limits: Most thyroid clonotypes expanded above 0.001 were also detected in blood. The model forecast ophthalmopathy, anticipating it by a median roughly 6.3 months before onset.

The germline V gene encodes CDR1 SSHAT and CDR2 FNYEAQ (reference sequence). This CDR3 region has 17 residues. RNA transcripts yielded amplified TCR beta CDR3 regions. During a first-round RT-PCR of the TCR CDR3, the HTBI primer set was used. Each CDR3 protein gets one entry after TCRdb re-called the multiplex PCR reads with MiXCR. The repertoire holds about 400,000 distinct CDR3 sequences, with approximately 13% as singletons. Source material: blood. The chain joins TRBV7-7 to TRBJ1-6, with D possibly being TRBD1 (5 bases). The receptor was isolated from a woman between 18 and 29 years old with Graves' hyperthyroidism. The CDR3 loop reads CASSLKDRYSYNSPLHF. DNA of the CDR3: TGTGCTAGCAGCTTAAAAGACAGATACTCCTATAATTCACCCCTCCACTTT.